Listed here are 16 T cell receptor beta chains from one sample, sequenced in a study of T cell changes during pregnancy in multiple sclerosis. The method was immunoSEQ multiplex PCR; TCRdb's version includes in-frame clones alone and lacks a portion of them. This sample has about 11,000 clones, with around 94% found just once. The specimen was CD4+ T cells from peripheral blood mononuclear cells, collected before pregnancy. The receptors derive from a female donor with multiple sclerosis, enrolled in a pregnancy study.

This rearrangement joins TRBV12-5 to TRBJ2-7; possibly TRBD1 for D (5 bases). CDR1 and CDR2 (germline): LGHNT, FRNRAP. V was clipped by 0 bases and J by 5 bases, with 17 bases between them. The CDR3 has 16 amino acids. CDR3 amino acids: CASGLVLLQDPNEQYF. CDR3 DNA: TGTGCTAGTGGTTTGGTACTTTTACAGGATCCCAACGAGCAGTACTTC.

This clone was counted a single time. The chain has TRBV4-1 and TRBJ2-3; D is perhaps TRBD2 (6 bases). The V end lost 4 bases, the J end lost 1 base, and 12 bases lay between the germline ends. Per germline, CDR1 MGHRA and CDR2 YSYEKL. CDR3 length equals 15 residues. As DNA, the CDR3 is TGCGCCAGCAGCCCTACGGGACTTGGCACAGATACGCAGTATTTT. Translation gives CASSPTGLGTDTQYF.

The chain combines TRBV7-9 with TRBJ1-3; D not certain. The germline V gene has CDR1 SEHNR and CDR2 FQNEAQ (reference sequence). CDR3 length equals 11 residues. The V and J ends lost 0 bases and 9 bases respectively, with 3 bases between them. CDR3 in DNA: TGTGCCAGCAGCTTAGCCGGCACCATATATTTT. Protein: CASSLAGTIYF.

The genes are TRBV19 and TRBJ2-5, with a possible D match to TRBD1 (6 bases). The V gene lost 4 bases and the J gene lost 5 bases, with 14 bases spanning the gap. CDR1 LNHDA and CDR2 SQIVND come from the germline V gene (reference sequence). The CDR3 has 14 residues. The CDR3 DNA follows: TGTGCCAGTAGTAATCAGGGGCAGGGGGAGACCCAGTACTTC. As protein: CASSNQGQGETQYF.

This clone appeared once. The gene calls are TRBV5-1 and TRBJ2-2; 7 bases are shared with TRBD1. The CDR3 has 19 residues. From germline, CDR1 is SGHRS and CDR2 YFSETQ. Trimming took 3 bases from V and 0 from J; bases not matched to a gene: 14. CDR3 sequence (DNA): TGCGCCAGCAGCTCCCAAGTGTTCCCGGGACAGACGAACACCGGGGAGCTGTTTTTT. Translation gives CASSSQVFPGQTNTGELFF.

The chain has TRBV9 and TRBJ2-3; 8 bases match TRBD2. V lost 5 bases to trimming and J lost 1 base; unmatched junction nucleotides: 0. This CDR3 contains 13 residues. Germline V gene data show CDR1 as SGDLS and CDR2 as YYNGEE. The CDR3, as DNA: TGTGCCAGCAGGACTAGCGGCACAGATACGCAGTATTTT. Amino acids: CASRTSGTDTQYF.

The genes are TRBV11-2 and TRBJ1-2; 10 positions match TRBD1. V shed 5 bases and J 3 bases; nucleotides not matched to a gene: 18. In germline, CDR1 is SGHAT, CDR2 FQNNGV. CDR3 size: 19 residues. CDR3 sequence reads: CASSPIRGDRGFIDYGYTF. In DNA, the CDR3 is TGTGCCAGCAGCCCAATAAGGGGGGACAGGGGCTTTATTGACTATGGCTACACCTTC.

The chain combines TRBV6-5 with TRBJ1-1, with D possibly TRBD1 on 5 matching bases. The CDR3 has 14 residues. V was trimmed by 4 bases and J by 5 bases, leaving 14 bases between them. Germline V gene sequence: CDR1 MNHEY, CDR2 SVGAGI. The CDR3 loop is CASSFQGRRTEAFF. DNA for the CDR3: TGTGCCAGCAGTTTCCAGGGTCGTCGGACTGAAGCTTTCTTT.

This sequence joins TRBV30 and TRBJ1-1, with D hard to call. This CDR3 has 11 amino acids. Germline loops: CDR1 GTSNPN, CDR2 SVGIG (reference sequence). Trimming pared 0 bases from V and 9 bases from J, leaving 8 bases between. CDR3 loop: CAWSVTGKAFF. The DNA for the CDR3 is TGTGCCTGGAGTGTAACGGGGAAAGCTTTCTTT.

This clone was observed a single time. The chain is built from TRBV29-1 and TRBJ1-1; D perhaps matches TRBD1 (6 bases). This CDR3 region has 14 residues. The V gene's germline CDR1 is SQVTM and CDR2 ANQGSEA. V was shortened by 4 bases and J by 0 bases, with 12 bases between the two germline ends. The CDR3 bases are TGCAGCGTTGTAAGTGCAGGGGTGAACACTGAAGCTTTCTTT. This encodes CSVVSAGVNTEAFF.

The chain has TRBV5-5 and TRBJ1-1; D remains ambiguous. Germline V lookup: CDR1 SGHKS, CDR2 YYEKEE (reference sequence). This CDR3 comprises 12 residues. Trimming cost V 4 bases and J 12 bases, with 16 bases left between them. Written as DNA, the CDR3 is TGTGCCAGCAGCGACCCAACATGGGCCACTTTCTTT. Protein product: CASSDPTWATFF.

The chain couples TRBV20-1 to TRBJ2-4; no reliable D call. Deletions cut 5 bases from V and 7 bases from J, with 9 bases between. CDR3 length equals 11 residues. The germline V gene has CDR1 DFQATT and CDR2 SNEGSKA (reference sequence). CDR3 in amino acids: CSAGVVNIQYF. In DNA form, the CDR3 reads TGCAGTGCTGGAGTCGTGAACATTCAGTACTTC.

This sequence joins TRBV5-1 and TRBJ1-1, with D possibly matching TRBD1 (5 bases). The CDR3 has 14 residues. Trimming removed 2 bases at V and 2 bases at J, with 10 bases between. CDR1 and CDR2 from the germline V gene are SGHRS and YFSETQ. For the CDR3, the DNA is TGCGCCAGCAGCTTTGTCAGGGATAACACTGAAGCTTTCTTT. Its translation: CASSFVRDNTEAFF.

The J gene is TRBJ2-7, the V gene TRBV2; D not resolved. There are 14 residues in the CDR3. CDR1 is SNHLY and CDR2 is FYNNEI in the germline V gene. V was pared by 4 bases and J by 2 bases, with 12 bases between. The CDR3 loop is CASSGAVSTYEQYF. DNA for the CDR3: TGTGCCAGCAGTGGGGCAGTTTCTACCTACGAGCAGTACTTC.

The V gene is TRBV12-5, the J gene TRBJ2-5; 7 bases align to TRBD1. This CDR3 has 13 residues. Germline lookup yields CDR1 LGHNT and CDR2 FRNRAP. The junction had 7 bases not matched to a gene; V was cut back by 7 bases and J by 5 bases. CDR3 in amino acids: CASALDRVETQYF. The DNA of the CDR3 is TGTGCTAGTGCTCTAGACAGGGTGGAGACCCAGTACTTC.

The chain uses TRBV9 and TRBJ1-2; a weak D match, TRBD1 (6 bases). The germline V gene has CDR1 SGDLS and CDR2 YYNGEE. CDR3 length: 14 amino acids. V was cut by 3 bases and J by 6 bases, with 15 bases left in between. DNA of the CDR3: TGTGCCAGCAGCGAAACCCCCTGGACAGATGGCTACACCTTC. This codes for CASSETPWTDGYTF.